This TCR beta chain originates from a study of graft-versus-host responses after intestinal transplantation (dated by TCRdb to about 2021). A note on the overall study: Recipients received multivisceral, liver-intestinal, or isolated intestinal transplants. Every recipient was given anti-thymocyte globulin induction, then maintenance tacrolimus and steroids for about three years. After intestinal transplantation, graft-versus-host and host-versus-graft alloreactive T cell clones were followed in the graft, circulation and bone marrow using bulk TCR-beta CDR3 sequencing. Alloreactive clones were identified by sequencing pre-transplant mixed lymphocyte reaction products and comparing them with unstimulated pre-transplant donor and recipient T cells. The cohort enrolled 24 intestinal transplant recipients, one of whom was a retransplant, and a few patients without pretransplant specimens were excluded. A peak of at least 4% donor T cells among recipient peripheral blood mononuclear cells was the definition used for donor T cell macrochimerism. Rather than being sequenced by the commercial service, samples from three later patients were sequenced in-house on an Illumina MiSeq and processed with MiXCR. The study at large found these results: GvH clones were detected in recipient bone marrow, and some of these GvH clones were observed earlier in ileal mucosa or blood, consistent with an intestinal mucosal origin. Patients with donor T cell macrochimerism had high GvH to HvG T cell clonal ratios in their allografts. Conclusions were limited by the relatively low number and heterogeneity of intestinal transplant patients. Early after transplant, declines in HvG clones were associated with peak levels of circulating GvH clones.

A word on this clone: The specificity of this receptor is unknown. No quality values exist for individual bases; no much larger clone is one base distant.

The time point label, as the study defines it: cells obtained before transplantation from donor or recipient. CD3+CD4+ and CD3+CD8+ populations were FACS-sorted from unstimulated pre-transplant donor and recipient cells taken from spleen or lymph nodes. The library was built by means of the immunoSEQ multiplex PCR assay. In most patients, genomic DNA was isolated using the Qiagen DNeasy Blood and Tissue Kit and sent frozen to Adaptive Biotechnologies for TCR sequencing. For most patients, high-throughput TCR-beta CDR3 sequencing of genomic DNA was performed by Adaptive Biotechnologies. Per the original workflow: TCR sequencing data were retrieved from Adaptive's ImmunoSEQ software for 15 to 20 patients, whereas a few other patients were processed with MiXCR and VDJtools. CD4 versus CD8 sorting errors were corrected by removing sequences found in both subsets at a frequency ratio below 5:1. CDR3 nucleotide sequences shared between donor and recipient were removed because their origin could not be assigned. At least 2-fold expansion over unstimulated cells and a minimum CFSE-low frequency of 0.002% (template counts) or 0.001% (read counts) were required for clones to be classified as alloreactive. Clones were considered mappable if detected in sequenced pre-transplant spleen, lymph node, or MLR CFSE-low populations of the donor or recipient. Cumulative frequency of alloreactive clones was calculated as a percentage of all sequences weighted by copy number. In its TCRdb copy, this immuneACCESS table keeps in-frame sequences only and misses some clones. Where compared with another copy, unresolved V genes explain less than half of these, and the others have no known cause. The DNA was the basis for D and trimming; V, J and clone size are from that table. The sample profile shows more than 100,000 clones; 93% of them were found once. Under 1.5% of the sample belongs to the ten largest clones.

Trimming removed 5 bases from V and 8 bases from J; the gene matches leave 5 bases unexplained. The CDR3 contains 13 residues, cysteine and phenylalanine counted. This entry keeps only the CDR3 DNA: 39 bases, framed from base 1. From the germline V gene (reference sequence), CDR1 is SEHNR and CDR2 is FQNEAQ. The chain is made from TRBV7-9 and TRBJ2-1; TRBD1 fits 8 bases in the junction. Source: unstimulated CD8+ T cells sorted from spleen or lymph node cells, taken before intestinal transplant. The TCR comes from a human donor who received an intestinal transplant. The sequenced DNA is TGTGCCAGCAGCGACCGGACAGGGCATGAGCAGTTCTTC. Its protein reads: CASSDRTGHEQFF.